A single sample is the source of the 20 T cell receptor beta chains below, sequenced in a study of blood T cell repertoires in COVID-19. The table came from immunoSEQ multiplex PCR; TCRdb's copy has only in-frame clones and leaves some out. The sample has 250,000 to 350,000 clones; roughly 83% are singletons. Sample: peripheral blood. All receptors derive from a human donor with COVID-19, enrolled during active disease. The donor label of this sample is uncertain.

This rearrangement joins TRBV11-1 to TRBJ1-1; D unclear. V was clipped by 7 bases and J by 1 base, with 10 bases between them. The CDR3 consists of 13 residues. Germline values: CDR1 SGHAT, CDR2 FQDESV (reference sequence). The CDR3 DNA follows: TGTGCCAGCAACAACAGAGAGAACACTGAAGCTTTCTTT. Amino acid sequence: CASNNRENTEAFF.

This clone was observed once. V gene TRBV28 combines with J gene TRBJ1-3; perhaps TRBD1 as D (6 bases). The CDR3 runs to 18 residues. The V end lost 7 bases, the J end lost 0 bases, and 22 bases lay between the germline ends. Germline values: CDR1 MDHEN, CDR2 SYDVKM. Here the CDR3 DNA reads TGTGCCAGCACCCCGGGGGGGCCCCAACGCTTCTCTGGAAACACCATATATTTT. Its protein is CASTPGGPQRFSGNTIYF.

The V call is TRBV7-6, the J call TRBJ2-5; 13 positions match TRBD2. CDR1 and CDR2 from the germline V gene are SGHVS and FNYEAQ. This CDR3 has 16 amino acids. J gave up 1 base and V 5 bases, and 4 bases lay outside the gene matches. This CDR3 is CASSQLAGGFQETQYF. The CDR3 bases are TGTGCCAGCAGCCAACTAGCGGGAGGGTTCCAAGAGACCCAGTACTTC.

The chain has TRBV5-4 and TRBJ1-1; D unresolved. The germline CDR1 and CDR2 sequences are SGHNT and YYREEE (reference sequence). The CDR3 is 14 amino acids. Trimming shortened V by 0 bases and J by 8 bases, and 14 bases separated the two germline ends. CDR3 bases: TGTGCCAGCAGCTTGGGGTCCGGGCCGGGGGAAGCTTTCTTT. Its translation: CASSLGSGPGEAFF.

The CDR3 sequence is CSVEALDTITGELFF. CDR3 bases: TGCAGCGTTGAAGCCTTGGACACGATTACCGGGGAGCTGTTTTTT. This chain connects TRBV29-1 to TRBJ2-2; possible D gene TRBD1, 5 bases. The CDR3 has 15 residues. The germline V and J ends were trimmed by 1 base and 5 bases, with 14 bases remaining between them. CDR1 and CDR2 from the germline V gene are SQVTM and ANQGSEA.

The chain recombines TRBV12-3 or TRBV12-4 with TRBJ1-1; D is possibly TRBD1 (5 bases). Trimming removed 6 bases at V and 4 bases at J, with 12 bases between. The CDR3 is 13 amino acids. The CDR3 DNA sequence: TGTGCCAGCAGCCTCCAAAGGGGCACTGAAGCTTTCTTT. Translating gives CASSLQRGTEAFF.

This clone was observed once. As DNA, the CDR3 is TGCAGTGCTAGTGGGACTAGCGGGAGAGGGGAGCAGTTCTTC. This translates into CSASGTSGRGEQFF. The rearrangement uses TRBV20-1 and TRBJ2-1; 14 bases fit TRBD2. The CDR3 covers 14 residues. The trim removed 3 bases at V and 10 bases at J, leaving 5 bases unmatched. Germline values: CDR1 DFQATT, CDR2 SNEGSKA (reference sequence).

This chain uses TRBV9 with TRBJ2-5; 10 bases map to TRBD1. From germline, CDR1 is SGDLS and CDR2 YYNGEE. The CDR3 runs to 15 residues. The V gene end was trimmed by 1 base and the J gene end by 3 bases; junction bases not matched to a gene: 3. CDR3 in DNA: TGTGCCAGCAGCGTAAACGGACAGGGGGAAGAGACCCAGTACTTC. Its protein product is CASSVNGQGEETQYF.

This sequence joins TRBV5-4 and TRBJ2-7; no clear D. The germline V gene has CDR1 SGHNT and CDR2 YYREEE (reference sequence). The CDR3 runs 13 residues. V was trimmed by 0 bases and J by 1 base, leaving 5 bases between them. CDR3 DNA: TGTGCCAGCAGCTTGGCTTTTTCCTACGAGCAGTACTTC. Residues: CASSLAFSYEQYF.

V usage is TRBV29-1 and J usage is TRBJ2-5, with D possibly being TRBD2 (6 bases). Per the germline V gene, CDR1 is SQVTM and CDR2 is ANQGSEA. CDR3 length: 13 amino acids. V was clipped by 6 bases and J by 5 bases, with 16 bases between them. The CDR3: CSVLLGAGETQYF. The CDR3 DNA sequence: TGCAGCGTACTACTAGGGGCGGGGGAGACCCAGTACTTC.

The chain carries TRBV20-1 and TRBJ1-2; 7 bases agree with TRBD1. Germline V gene data show CDR1 as DFQATT and CDR2 as SNEGSKA (reference sequence). The CDR3 totals 15 residues. Trimming cost V 3 bases and J 4 bases; bases outside gene matches: 11. The CDR3 DNA reads as TGCAGTGCTAGTGGTGGGGCAGGGGGGATCTATGGCTACACCTTC. Protein sequence: CSASGGAGGIYGYTF.

CDR3 in amino acids: CASSLTSGVKEQYF. The CDR3 coding sequence is TGCGCCAGCAGCTTAACTAGCGGGGTGAAGGAGCAGTACTTC. The genes are TRBV5-1 and TRBJ2-7, with 10 bases identical to TRBD2. V dropped 2 bases and J dropped 7; count of bases not matched to a gene: 6. Germline V lookup: CDR1 SGHRS, CDR2 YFSETQ. CDR3 size: 14 residues.

The chain uses TRBV28 and TRBJ1-1; weak D call: TRBD1 (5 bases). Germline-derived CDR1 and CDR2 are MDHEN and SYDVKM. Trimming removed 10 bases from V and 0 bases from J, with 18 bases in between. The CDR3 runs 15 residues. The CDR3 DNA reads TGTGCCATCCGGGGGTGGGGGAACATGAACACTGAAGCTTTCTTT. Protein product: CAIRGWGNMNTEAFF. The full variable domain, in which reference TRBV28 and TRBJ1-1 provide the parts outside the CDR3, is DVKVTQSSRYLVKRTGEKVFLECVQDMDHENMFWYRQDPGLGLRLIYFSYDVKMKEKGDIPEGYSVSREKKERFSLILESASTNQTSMYLCAIRGWGNMNTEAFFGQGTRLTVV.

The DNA of the CDR3 is TGTGCCAGCTCTATATATCAGCGGCCGGGGGAGACCCAGTACTTC. This codes for CASSIYQRPGETQYF. The genes are TRBV18 and TRBJ2-5; tentatively, D is TRBD2 (5 bases). Germline CDR1 reads KGHSH; CDR2 reads LQKENI. V was trimmed by 6 bases and J by 5 bases, leaving 19 bases between them. The CDR3 extends over 15 amino acids.

V and J are TRBV6-5 and TRBJ2-7; 8 bases align to TRBD1. The J segment lost 6 bases and the V segment lost 5 bases, leaving 9 bases of the junction unmatched. The germline V gene encodes CDR1 MNHEY and CDR2 SVGAGI. The CDR3 sequence is 14 residues long. The CDR3 reads CASSLQTGDFEQYF. The CDR3 bases are TGTGCCAGCAGTCTCCAGACAGGGGATTTCGAGCAGTACTTC.

The chain couples TRBV7-9 to TRBJ2-7; 7 bases align to TRBD2. J gave up 3 bases and V 5 bases, and 10 bases lay outside the gene matches. This CDR3 region has 15 residues. Germline CDR1 and CDR2: SEHNR and FQNEAQ (reference sequence). CDR3 region: CASSPLSGSIYEQYF. In DNA form, the CDR3 reads TGTGCCAGCAGCCCCCTTAGCGGGTCTATCTACGAGCAGTACTTC.

The genes are TRBV30 and TRBJ1-6, with D possibly TRBD1 on 5 matching bases. V was pared by 4 bases and J by 4 bases, with 11 bases between. There are 14 residues in the CDR3. The germline CDR1 and CDR2 sequences are GTSNPN and SVGIG (reference sequence). In DNA, the CDR3 is TGTGCCTGGACGTCAGACAGATATAATTCACCCCTCCACTTT. Amino acid sequence: CAWTSDRYNSPLHF.

This clone was counted a few times. The gene calls are TRBV30 and TRBJ2-7; 10 nucleotides agree with TRBD1. From germline, CDR1 is GTSNPN and CDR2 SVGIG (reference sequence). With 5 bases clipped from V and 2 bases from J, the junction kept 12 bases outside the gene matches. There are 16 residues in the CDR3. The CDR3 DNA reads as TGTGCCTGGGGGGACAGGGGACGTAAAAATGCCTACGAGCAGTACTTC. Translating gives CAWGDRGRKNAYEQYF. Variable domain in full (rest from reference TRBV30 and TRBJ2-7): SQTIHQWPATLVQPVGSPLSLECTVEGTSNPNLYWYRQAAGRGLQLLFYSVGIGQISSEVPQNLSASRPQDRQFILSSKKLLLSDSGFYLCAWGDRGRKNAYEQYFGPGTRLTVT.

The chain employs TRBV28 and TRBJ2-7; 11 nucleotides agree with TRBD2. The ends lost 2 bases at V and 5 bases at J; junction bases unmatched: 5. The CDR3 runs to 15 residues. CDR1 is MDHEN, CDR2 SYDVKM, per germline. CDR3 in amino acids: CASSLDTSGSDEQYF. The CDR3, as DNA: TGTGCCAGCAGTTTAGATACTAGCGGGAGTGACGAGCAGTACTTC.

A single count supports this clone. J is TRBJ1-5 and V is TRBV28, with D perhaps matching TRBD1 (5 bases). Between the trimmed V and J ends, which lost 6 bases and 6 bases, there was a span of 15 bases. Germline V lookup: CDR1 MDHEN, CDR2 SYDVKM. The CDR3 totals 14 residues. In DNA form, the CDR3 reads TGTGCCAGCAGCCGGGGGGGTGGGACTCAGCCCCAGCATTTT. Amino acid sequence: CASSRGGGTQPQHF.